These 16 T cell receptor beta chains share one sample of origin, sequenced in a study of PD-1 blockade in classical Hodgkin lymphoma. After autologous stem cell transplantation all patients relapsed, and prior brentuximab vedotin exposure differed between cohorts. Here immunoSEQ multiplex PCR was the method, and the copy in TCRdb shows in-frame clones only, minus some. The sample lists about 100,000 clones, around nine tenths occurring once. The sample consisted of peripheral blood mononuclear cells (PBMCs), taken before the second cycle of nivolumab. These receptors all stem from a human donor with classical Hodgkin lymphoma.

The rearrangement uses TRBV5-1 and TRBJ1-1, with TRBD1 as a possible D gene (6 bases). The germline CDR1 and CDR2 sequences are SGHRS and YFSETQ. CDR3 length: 14 residues. Trimming took 4 bases from V and 1 from J, leaving 11 bases between them. CDR3 sequence reads: CASSPTGQNTEAFF. CDR3 DNA: TGCGCCAGCAGCCCAACGGGACAGAACACTGAAGCTTTCTTT.

This chain uses TRBV2 with TRBJ1-4; D call uncertain. Trimming took 3 bases from V and 7 from J, leaving 12 bases between them. This CDR3 comprises 14 residues. CDR1 and CDR2 (germline): SNHLY, FYNNEI. The CDR3 DNA sequence: TGTGCCAGCAGTGACGCCCCTCGGGGTGAAAAACTGTTTTTT. It encodes CASSDAPRGEKLFF. Filled out from reference TRBV2 and TRBJ1-4, the complete variable domain reads EPEVTQTPSHQVTQMGQEVILRCVPISNHLYFYWYRQILGQKVEFLVSFYNNEISEKSEIFDDQFSVERPDGSNFTLKIRSTKLEDSAMYFCASSDAPRGEKLFFGSGTQLSVL.

J is TRBJ2-3 and V is TRBV15; D may be TRBD1 or TRBD2 (5 bases each). Germline V gene sequence: CDR1 LNHNV, CDR2 YYDKDF (reference sequence). This CDR3 contains 14 residues. Trimming shortened V by 0 bases and J by 4 bases, and 8 bases separated the two germline ends. The CDR3 DNA reads as TGTGCCACCAGCAGAGATCTGGGGGCAGATACGCAGTATTTT. Its translation: CATSRDLGADTQYF. The complete variable domain, with remaining parts taken from reference TRBV15 and TRBJ2-3, reads DAMVIQNPRYQVTQFGKPVTLSCSQTLNHNVMYWYQQKSSQAPKLLFHYYDKDFNNEADTPDNFQSRRPNTSFCFLDIRSPGLGDTAMYLCATSRDLGADTQYFGPGTRLTVL.

The chain employs TRBV7-2 and TRBJ2-7; 7 positions match TRBD1. The trim removed 1 base at V and 2 bases at J, leaving 5 bases unmatched. In germline, CDR1 is SGHTA, CDR2 FQGNSA. CDR3 length: 15 residues. CDR3 in amino acids: CASSLGRGLPYEQYF. DNA of the CDR3: TGTGCCAGCAGCTTAGGCAGGGGGTTACCCTACGAGCAGTACTTC.

V usage is TRBV7-9 and J usage is TRBJ2-7; perhaps TRBD2 as D (5 bases). The germline CDR1 and CDR2 sequences are SEHNR and FQNEAQ (reference sequence). The CDR3 extends over 15 amino acids. Trimming took 3 bases from V and 5 from J, leaving 17 bases between them. This CDR3 is CASSLAATRRDEQYF. Written as DNA, the CDR3 is TGTGCCAGCAGCTTGGCAGCGACGCGGCGGGACGAGCAGTACTTC. Drawing the rest from reference TRBV7-9 and TRBJ2-7, the complete variable domain is DTGVSQNPRHKITKRGQNVTFRCDPISEHNRLYWYRQTLGQGPEFLTYFQNEAQLEKSRLLSDRFSAERPKGSFSTLEIQRTEQGDSAMYLCASSLAATRRDEQYFGPGTRLTVT.

The chain carries TRBV6-6 and TRBJ1-1; D is ambiguous. This CDR3 is 14 amino acids long. Germline V gene data show CDR1 as MNHNY and CDR2 as SVGAGI (reference sequence). V was trimmed by 2 bases and J by 3 bases, leaving 10 bases between them. CDR3 nucleotides: TGTGCCAGCAGTTACGGTTGGGGTTACACTGAAGCTTTCTTT. Translation: CASSYGWGYTEAFF.

The chain joins TRBV7-3 to TRBJ2-6; possibly TRBD1 or TRBD2 for D (5 bases each). The CDR3 is 16 residues long. Trimming removed 5 bases from V and 2 bases from J, with 13 bases in between. CDR1 SGHTA and CDR2 FQGTGA come from the germline V gene. This CDR3 reads CASSVQQGAGANVLTF. In DNA form, the CDR3 reads TGTGCCAGCAGCGTACAGCAGGGAGCTGGGGCCAACGTCCTGACTTTC. The full variable domain, with the rest looked up from reference TRBV7-3 and TRBJ2-6, is GAGVSQTPSNKVTEKGKYVELRCDPISGHTALYWYRQSLGQGPEFLIYFQGTGAADDSGLPNDRFFAVRPEGSVSTLKIQRTERGDSAVYLCASSVQQGAGANVLTFGAGSRLTVL.

This chain links TRBV6-5 with TRBJ1-2, with 12 bases identical to TRBD1. The CDR3 contains 15 residues. V dropped 7 bases and J dropped 7; count of bases not matched to a gene: 10. Germline V gene sequence: CDR1 MNHEY, CDR2 SVGAGI. The CDR3 DNA is TGTGCCAGCACCAGGGGGGACAGGGGGCAGGGTGGCTACACCTTC. As protein: CASTRGDRGQGGYTF.

J is TRBJ2-2 and V is TRBV27; D gene uncertain. The CDR3 is 17 residues long. V gave up 5 bases and J gave up 0 bases, with 16 bases separating them. The germline V gene encodes CDR1 MNHEY and CDR2 SMNVEV (reference sequence). The CDR3, as DNA: TGTGCCAGCAGTGGGGTCCGTTACCACGCGAACACCGGGGAGCTGTTTTTT. Translating gives CASSGVRYHANTGELFF.

The rearrangement links TRBV29-1 to TRBJ2-3, with D tentatively TRBD1 (6 bases). There are 11 residues in the CDR3. Trimming removed 5 bases from V and 5 bases from J, with 8 bases in between. The germline V gene encodes CDR1 SQVTM and CDR2 ANQGSEA. CDR3 DNA sequence: TGCAGCGTTCTGACAGGAGATACGCAGTATTTT. It translates to CSVLTGDTQYF.

This clone was counted a single time. This sequence joins TRBV6-5 and TRBJ1-2; TRBD1 might be the D (6 bases). The CDR3 has 14 residues. Germline CDR1 and CDR2: MNHEY and SVGAGI. V lost 6 bases and J 3 bases, leaving 14 bases between the germline ends. The CDR3 DNA is TGTGCCAGCAGAAAACCGGACAGCGACTATGGCTACACCTTC. Encoded protein: CASRKPDSDYGYTF.

This clone showed up just once. This chain connects TRBV11-2 to TRBJ2-5; D remains unclear. The CDR3 runs to 15 residues. Germline values: CDR1 SGHAT, CDR2 FQNNGV. V was pared by 1 base and J by 4 bases, with 13 bases between. In DNA form, the CDR3 reads TGTGCCAGCAGCTTAGGCGGCCTTGGGTCAGAGACCCAGTACTTC. It encodes CASSLGGLGSETQYF.

The chain uses TRBV5-6 and TRBJ1-5; 8 bases map to TRBD1. CDR1 SGHDT and CDR2 YYEEEE come from the germline V gene. The CDR3 runs 15 residues. With V trimmed by 4 bases and J by 3 bases, 6 bases remained unmatched. The CDR3 loop reads CASSQQGVINQPQHF. DNA for the CDR3: TGTGCCAGCAGCCAACAGGGGGTGATCAATCAGCCCCAGCATTTT.

The chain joins TRBV10-3 to TRBJ2-5; D unresolved. Germline V gene data show CDR1 as ENHRY and CDR2 as SYGVKD. V was trimmed by 0 bases and J by 2 bases, leaving 7 bases between them. The CDR3 consists of 14 residues. CDR3: CAISESGLQETQYF. The CDR3 DNA is TGTGCCATCAGTGAGTCAGGGTTACAAGAGACCCAGTACTTC.

The sample holds many counts of this clone. The J gene is TRBJ2-1, the V gene TRBV2; D possibly corresponds to TRBD2 (6 bases). The CDR3 covers 17 residues. Trimming stripped 0 bases from V and 8 bases from J, with 20 bases between. The germline V gene has CDR1 SNHLY and CDR2 FYNNEI. This CDR3 is CASSEAIPWTTRDEQFF. CDR3 nucleotides: TGTGCCAGCAGTGAAGCAATACCTTGGACGACTAGGGATGAGCAGTTCTTC.

This clone came up once. The chain employs TRBV10-3 and TRBJ2-1, with 8 bases lining up with TRBD2. V shed 6 bases, J shed 5 bases, and the junction held 0 bases outside the gene matches. The CDR3 contains 12 residues. The germline V gene encodes CDR1 ENHRY and CDR2 SYGVKD. CDR3 coding DNA: TGTGCCATCAGGGGACTAGACAATGAGCAGTTCTTC. Protein: CAIRGLDNEQFF.